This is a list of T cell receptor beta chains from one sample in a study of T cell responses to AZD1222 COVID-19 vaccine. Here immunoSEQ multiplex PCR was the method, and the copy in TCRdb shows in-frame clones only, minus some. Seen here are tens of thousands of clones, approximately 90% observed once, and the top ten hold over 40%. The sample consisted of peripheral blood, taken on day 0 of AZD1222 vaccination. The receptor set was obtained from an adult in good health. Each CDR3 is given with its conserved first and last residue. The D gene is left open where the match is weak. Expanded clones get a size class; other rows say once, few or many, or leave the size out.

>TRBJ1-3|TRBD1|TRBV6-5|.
TGTGCCAGCAGGACAGGGGTCCCTGGAAACACCATATATTTT
CASRTGVPGNTIYF
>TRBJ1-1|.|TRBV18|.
TGTGCCAGCTCACCAGATCCGGGCACTGAAGCTTTCTTT
CASSPDPGTEAFF
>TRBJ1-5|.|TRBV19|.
TGTGCCAGTAGTATACTAGACGCAGGAAATCAGCCCCAGCATTTT
CASSILDAGNQPQHF
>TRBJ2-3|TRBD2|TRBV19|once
TGTGCCAGTAGTATAGCTGGCGGGGGGGGCACAGATACGCAGTATTTT
CASSIAGGGGTDTQYF
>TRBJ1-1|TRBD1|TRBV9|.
TGTGCCAGCAGCGTAGGGACAGGGGCGAACACTGAAGCTTTCTTT
CASSVGTGANTEAFF
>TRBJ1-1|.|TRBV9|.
TGTGCCAGCAGCAGACGGGACGGCGACACTGAAGCTTTCTTT
CASSRRDGDTEAFF
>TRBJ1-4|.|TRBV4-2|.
TGTGCCAGCAGCCAAGATATGAATGAAAAACTGTTTTTT
CASSQDMNEKLFF
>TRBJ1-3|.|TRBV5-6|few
TGTGCCAGCAGCTTCCTCAGGGTTAGTAGCCCTGGAAACACCATATATTTT
CASSFLRVSSPGNTIYF
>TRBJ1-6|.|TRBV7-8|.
TGTGCCAGCAGCGCGTTAGCTCAGGGATATAATTCACCCCTCCACTTT
CASSALAQGYNSPLHF
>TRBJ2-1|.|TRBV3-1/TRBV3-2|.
TGTGCCAGCAGCCGCTTTATGGTCTACAATGAGCAGTTCTTC
CASSRFMVYNEQFF
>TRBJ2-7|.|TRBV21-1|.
TGTGCCAGCAGCAAAGCCCCCGAGCAGTACTTC
CASSKAPEQYF
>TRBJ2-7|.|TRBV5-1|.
TGCGCCAGCAGCTTGGAGAGGCCGCCCTACGAGCAGTACTTC
CASSLERPPYEQYF
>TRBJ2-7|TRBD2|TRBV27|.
TGTGCCAGTTCACGGGACTATTTCTCCTACGAGCAGTACTTC
CASSRDYFSYEQYF
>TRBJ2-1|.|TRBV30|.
TGTGCCTGGAGTGTTAATCCGGAGTGGAGGGGCAATGAGCAGTTCTTC
CAWSVNPEWRGNEQFF
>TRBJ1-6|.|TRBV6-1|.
TGTGCCAGCAGTGAAGGGTGGGGGCGCGGTAATTCACCCCTCCACTTT
CASSEGWGRGNSPLHF
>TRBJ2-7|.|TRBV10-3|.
TGTGCCATCAGTGAGTCTGGCGGTGAGCAGTACTTC
CAISESGGEQYF
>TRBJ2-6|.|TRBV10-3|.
TGTGCCATCAGTGAGTCGACCGGGGCCAACGTCCTGACTTTC
CAISESTGANVLTF
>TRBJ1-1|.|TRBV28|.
TGTGCCAGTAGGGGGAGGCCTGAAGCTTTCTTT
CASRGRPEAFF
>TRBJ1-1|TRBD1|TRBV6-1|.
TGTGCCAGCACTGACAGGGGGCGCCCCCTGAACACTGAAGCTTTCTTT
CASTDRGRPLNTEAFF
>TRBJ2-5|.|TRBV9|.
TGTGCCAGCAGCGTAGAAGCGCTGGAGACCCAGTACTTC
CASSVEALETQYF
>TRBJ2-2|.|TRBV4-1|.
TGCGCCAGCAGCCAAGATGCCGCATTCACCGGGGAGCTGTTTTTT
CASSQDAAFTGELFF
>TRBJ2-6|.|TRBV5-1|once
TGCGCCAGCAGCTTGGACGGTCATGGGGCCAACGTCCTGACTTTC
CASSLDGHGANVLTF
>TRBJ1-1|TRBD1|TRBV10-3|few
TGTGCCATCAGTGATAAGGTGGACAGGGAGGTTTGGGGGAACACTGAAGCTTTCTTT
CAISDKVDREVWGNTEAFF
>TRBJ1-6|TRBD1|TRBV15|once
TGTGCCACCGATACTGGGCAGGGGGGATCACCCCTCCACTTT
CATDTGQGGSPLHF
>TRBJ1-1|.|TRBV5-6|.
TGTGCCAGCAGCCTACAGGGAGTCACTGAAGCTTTCTTT
CASSLQGVTEAFF
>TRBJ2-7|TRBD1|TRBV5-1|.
TGCGCCAGCAGCAGCCGGGACAGAGCCTACGAGCAGTACTTC
CASSSRDRAYEQYF
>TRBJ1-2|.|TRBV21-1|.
TGTGCCAGCAGCAATGAAAGGGGATTCAACTATGGCTACACCTTC
CASSNERGFNYGYTF
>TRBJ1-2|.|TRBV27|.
TGTGCCAGCAGCTTTGCCCGGTCAGACTACTATGGCTACACCTTC
CASSFARSDYYGYTF